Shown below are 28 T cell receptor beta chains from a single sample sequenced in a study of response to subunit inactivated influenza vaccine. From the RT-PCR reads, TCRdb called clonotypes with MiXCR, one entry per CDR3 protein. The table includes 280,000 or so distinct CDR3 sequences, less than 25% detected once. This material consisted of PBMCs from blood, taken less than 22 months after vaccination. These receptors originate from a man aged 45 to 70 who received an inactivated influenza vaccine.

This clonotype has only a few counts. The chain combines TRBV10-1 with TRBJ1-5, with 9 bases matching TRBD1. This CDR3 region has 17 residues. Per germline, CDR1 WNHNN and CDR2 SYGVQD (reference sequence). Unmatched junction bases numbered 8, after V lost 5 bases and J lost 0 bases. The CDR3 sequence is CASSRDRATHSNQPQHF. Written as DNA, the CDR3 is TGCGCCAGCAGTCGGGACAGGGCGACCCATAGCAATCAGCCCCAGCATTTT.

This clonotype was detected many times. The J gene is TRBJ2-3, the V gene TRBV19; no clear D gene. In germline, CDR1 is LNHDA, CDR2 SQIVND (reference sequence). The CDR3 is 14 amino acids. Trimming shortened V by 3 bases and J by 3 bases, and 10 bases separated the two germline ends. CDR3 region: CASSIRGWTDTQYF. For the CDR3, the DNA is TGTGCCAGTAGTATCCGTGGCTGGACAGATACGCAGTATTTT.

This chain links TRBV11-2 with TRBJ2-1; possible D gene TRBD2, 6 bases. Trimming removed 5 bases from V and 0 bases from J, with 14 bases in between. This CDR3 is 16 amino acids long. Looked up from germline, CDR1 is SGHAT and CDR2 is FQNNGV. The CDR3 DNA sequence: TGTGCCAGCAGCAAAAATGACGGGAGCTCCTACAATGAGCAGTTCTTC. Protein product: CASSKNDGSSYNEQFF. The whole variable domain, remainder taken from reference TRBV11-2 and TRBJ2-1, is EAGVAQSPRYKIIEKRQSVAFWCNPISGHATLYWYQQILGQGPKLLIQFQNNGVVDDSQLPKDRFSAERLKGVDSTLKIQPAKLEDSAVYLCASSKNDGSSYNEQFFGPGTRLTVL.

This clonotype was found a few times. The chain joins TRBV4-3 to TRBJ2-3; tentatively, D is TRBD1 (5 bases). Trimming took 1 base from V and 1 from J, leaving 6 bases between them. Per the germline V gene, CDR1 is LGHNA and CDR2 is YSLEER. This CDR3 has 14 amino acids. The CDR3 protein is CASSQGRGTDTQYF. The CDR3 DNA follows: TGCGCCAGCAGCCAAGGCAGGGGCACAGATACGCAGTATTTT.

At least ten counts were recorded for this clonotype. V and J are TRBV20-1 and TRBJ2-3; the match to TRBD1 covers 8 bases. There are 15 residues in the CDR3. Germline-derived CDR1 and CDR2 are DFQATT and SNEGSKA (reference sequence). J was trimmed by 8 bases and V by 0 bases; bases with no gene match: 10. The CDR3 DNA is TGCAGTGCTAGAGAAACCGGGACAGGACTGGGTACGCAGTATTTT. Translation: CSARETGTGLGTQYF.

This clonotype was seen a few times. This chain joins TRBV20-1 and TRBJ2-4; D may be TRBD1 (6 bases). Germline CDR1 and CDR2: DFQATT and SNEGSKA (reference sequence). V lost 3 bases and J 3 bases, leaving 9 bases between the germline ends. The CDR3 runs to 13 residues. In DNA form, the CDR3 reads TGCAGTGCTAGTTGGACAGACAAAAACATTCAGTACTTC. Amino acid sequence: CSASWTDKNIQYF.

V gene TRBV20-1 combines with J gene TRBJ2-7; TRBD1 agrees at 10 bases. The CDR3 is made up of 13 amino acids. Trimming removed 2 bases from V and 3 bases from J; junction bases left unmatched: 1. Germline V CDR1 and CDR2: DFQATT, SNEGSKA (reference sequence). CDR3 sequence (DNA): TGCAGTGCTAGACGGGACAGGGGCTACGAGCAGTACTTC. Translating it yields CSARRDRGYEQYF.

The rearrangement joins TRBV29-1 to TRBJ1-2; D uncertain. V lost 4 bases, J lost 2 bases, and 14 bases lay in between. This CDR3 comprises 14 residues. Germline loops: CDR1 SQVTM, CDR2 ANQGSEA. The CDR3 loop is CSVGVAAENYGYTF. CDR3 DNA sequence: TGCAGCGTTGGTGTAGCCGCTGAGAACTATGGCTACACCTTC.

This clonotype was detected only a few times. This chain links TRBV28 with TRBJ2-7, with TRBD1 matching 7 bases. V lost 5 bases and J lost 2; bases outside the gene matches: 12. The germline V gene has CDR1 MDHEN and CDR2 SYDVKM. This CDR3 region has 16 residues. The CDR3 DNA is TGTGCCAGCAGTCCTCCGGGACAGAGAATCGCCTACGAGCAGTACTTC. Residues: CASSPPGQRIAYEQYF.

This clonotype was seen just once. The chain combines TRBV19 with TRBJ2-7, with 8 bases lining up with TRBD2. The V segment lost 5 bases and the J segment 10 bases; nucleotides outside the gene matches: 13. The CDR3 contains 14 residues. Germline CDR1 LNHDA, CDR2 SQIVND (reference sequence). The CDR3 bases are TGTGCCAGTAGTGCGGGAGGTTCGGACGCGCGACAGTACTTC. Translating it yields CASSAGGSDARQYF.

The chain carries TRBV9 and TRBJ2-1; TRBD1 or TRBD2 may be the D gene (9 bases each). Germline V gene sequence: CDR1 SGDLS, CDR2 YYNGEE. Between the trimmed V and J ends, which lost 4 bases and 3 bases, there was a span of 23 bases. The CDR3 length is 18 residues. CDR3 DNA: TGTGCCAGCAGCCTACAGGGGGCCCCAGCGGGGGGCTACAATGAGCAGTTCTTC. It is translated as CASSLQGAPAGGYNEQFF.

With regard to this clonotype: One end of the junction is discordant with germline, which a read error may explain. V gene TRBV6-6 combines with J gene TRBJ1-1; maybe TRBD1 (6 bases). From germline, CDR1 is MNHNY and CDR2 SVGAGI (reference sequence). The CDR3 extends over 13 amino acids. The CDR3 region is CASSYPSQGSTIF. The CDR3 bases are TGTGCCAGCAGTTACCCCAGTCAGGGGTCCACGATCTTT.

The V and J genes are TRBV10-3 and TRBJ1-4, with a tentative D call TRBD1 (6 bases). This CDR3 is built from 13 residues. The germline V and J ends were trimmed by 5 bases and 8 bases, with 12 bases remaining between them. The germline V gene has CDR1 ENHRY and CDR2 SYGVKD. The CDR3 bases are TGTGCCATCAGTTACAGGGTTTGGGAAAAACTGTTTTTT. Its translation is CAISYRVWEKLFF.

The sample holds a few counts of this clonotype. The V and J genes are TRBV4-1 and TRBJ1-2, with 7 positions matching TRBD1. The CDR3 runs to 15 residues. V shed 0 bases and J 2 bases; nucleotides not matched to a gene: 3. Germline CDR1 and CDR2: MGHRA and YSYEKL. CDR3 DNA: TGCGCCAGCAGCCAAGAAGGGACAGCCAACTATGGCTACACCTTC. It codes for CASSQEGTANYGYTF.

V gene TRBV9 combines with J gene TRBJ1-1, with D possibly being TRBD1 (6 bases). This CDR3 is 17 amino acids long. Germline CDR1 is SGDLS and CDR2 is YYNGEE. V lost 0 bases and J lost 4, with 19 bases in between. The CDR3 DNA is TGTGCCAGCAGCGTAGTGACAGGAGTAGGGTGGAGCACTGAAGCTTTCTTT. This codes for CASSVVTGVGWSTEAFF.

The CDR3 nucleotides are TGTGCCAGTAGCCGGAGGGGCTACAATCAGCCCCAGCATTTT. It is translated as CASSRRGYNQPQHF. The chain couples TRBV19 to TRBJ1-5, with D perhaps matching TRBD1 (5 bases). CDR3 length equals 14 residues. Per the germline V gene, CDR1 is LNHDA and CDR2 is SQIVND (reference sequence). Trimming stripped 6 bases from V and 3 bases from J, with 12 bases between.

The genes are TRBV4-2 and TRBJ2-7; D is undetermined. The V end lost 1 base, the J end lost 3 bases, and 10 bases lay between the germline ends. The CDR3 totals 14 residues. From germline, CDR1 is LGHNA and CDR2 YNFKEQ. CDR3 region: CASSQVGTFYEQYF. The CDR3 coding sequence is TGTGCCAGCAGCCAAGTTGGCACATTCTACGAGCAGTACTTC.

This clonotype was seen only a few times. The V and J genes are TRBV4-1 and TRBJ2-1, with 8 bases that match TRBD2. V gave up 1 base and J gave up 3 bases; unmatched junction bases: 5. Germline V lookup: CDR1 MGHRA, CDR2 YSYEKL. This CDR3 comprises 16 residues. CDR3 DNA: TGCGCCAGCAGCCAAGTAACGGGGGGGGGCTACAATGAGCAGTTCTTC. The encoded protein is CASSQVTGGGYNEQFF.

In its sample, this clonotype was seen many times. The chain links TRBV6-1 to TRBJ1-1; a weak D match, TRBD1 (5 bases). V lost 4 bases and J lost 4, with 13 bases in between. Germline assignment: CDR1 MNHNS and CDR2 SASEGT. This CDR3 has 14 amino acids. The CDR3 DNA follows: TGTGCCAGCAGTGTAGGGGAGTGGGGCACTGAAGCTTTCTTT. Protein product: CASSVGEWGTEAFF.

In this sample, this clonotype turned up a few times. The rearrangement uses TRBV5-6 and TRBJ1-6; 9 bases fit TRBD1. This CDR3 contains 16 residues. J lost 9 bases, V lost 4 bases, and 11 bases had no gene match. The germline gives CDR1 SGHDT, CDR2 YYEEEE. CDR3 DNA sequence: TGTGCCAGCAGCCAATTACAGGGGGCGGGTAGTTCACCCCTCCACTTT. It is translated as CASSQLQGAGSSPLHF.

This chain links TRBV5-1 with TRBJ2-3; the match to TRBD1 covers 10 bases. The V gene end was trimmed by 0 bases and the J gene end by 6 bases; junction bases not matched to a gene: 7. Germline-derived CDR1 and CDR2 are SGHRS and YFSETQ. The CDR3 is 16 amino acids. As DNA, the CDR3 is TGCGCCAGCAGCTTGGGCGACAGGGGGCCCAGGGATACGCAGTATTTT. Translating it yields CASSLGDRGPRDTQYF.

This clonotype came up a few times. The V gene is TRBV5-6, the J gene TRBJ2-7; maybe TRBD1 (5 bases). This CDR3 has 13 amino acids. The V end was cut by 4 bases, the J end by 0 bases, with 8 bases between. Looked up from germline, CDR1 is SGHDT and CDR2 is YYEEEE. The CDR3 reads CASSTTASYEQYF. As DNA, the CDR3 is TGTGCCAGCAGCACGACAGCCTCCTACGAGCAGTACTTC.

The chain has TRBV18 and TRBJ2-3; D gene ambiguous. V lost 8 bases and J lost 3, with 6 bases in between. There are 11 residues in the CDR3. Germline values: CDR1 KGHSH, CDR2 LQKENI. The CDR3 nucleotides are TGTGCCAGCACCCCTACAGATACGCAGTATTTT. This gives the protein CASTPTDTQYF.

DNA for the CDR3: TGTGCCAGCAGTCTCGGAATATACAGGGGCCTAAACACCGGGGAGCTGTTTTTT. It translates to CASSLGIYRGLNTGELFF. V usage is TRBV6-1 and J usage is TRBJ2-2, with TRBD1 matching 7 bases. V was pared by 5 bases and J by 2 bases, with 14 bases of the junction left unmatched. The germline gives CDR1 MNHNS, CDR2 SASEGT. This CDR3 region has 18 residues.

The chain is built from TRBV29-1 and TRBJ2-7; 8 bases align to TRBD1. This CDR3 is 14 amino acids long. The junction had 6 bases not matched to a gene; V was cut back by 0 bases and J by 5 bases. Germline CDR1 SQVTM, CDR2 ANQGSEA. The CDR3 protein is CSVEDGQGRDEQYF. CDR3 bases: TGCAGCGTTGAAGATGGACAGGGACGGGACGAGCAGTACTTC.

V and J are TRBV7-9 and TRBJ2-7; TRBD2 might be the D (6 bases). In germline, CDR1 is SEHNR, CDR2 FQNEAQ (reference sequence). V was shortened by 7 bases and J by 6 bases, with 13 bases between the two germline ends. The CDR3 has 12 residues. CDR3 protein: CASTSYGGEQYF. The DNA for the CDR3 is TGTGCCAGCACCTCTTACGGGGGCGAGCAGTACTTC.

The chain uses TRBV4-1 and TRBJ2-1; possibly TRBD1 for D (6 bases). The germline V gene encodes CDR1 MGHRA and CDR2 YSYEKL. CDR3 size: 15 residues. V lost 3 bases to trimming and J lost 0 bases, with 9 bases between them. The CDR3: CASSQPRGSYNEQFF. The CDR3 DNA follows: TGCGCCAGCAGCCAGCCCAGGGGCTCCTACAATGAGCAGTTCTTC.

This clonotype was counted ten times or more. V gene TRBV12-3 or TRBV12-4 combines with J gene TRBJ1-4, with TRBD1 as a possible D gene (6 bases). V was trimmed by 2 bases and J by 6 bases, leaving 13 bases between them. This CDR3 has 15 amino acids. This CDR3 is CASSLSGGGHEKLFF. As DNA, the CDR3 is TGTGCCAGCAGTTTATCGGGGGGCGGGCATGAAAAACTGTTTTTT.